The clone carrying this TCR beta chain was recorded once. What it binds is unknown. CDR3 size: 14 residues. CDR1 SNHLY and CDR2 FYNNEI come from the germline V gene. V shed 1 base and J 14 bases; nucleotides not matched to a gene: 11. This sample is part of a study of STAT5B mutations in CD4+ large granular lymphocyte leukemia. Sequencing was at survey level. TCRdb's copy holds only in-frame clones and misses some; the assay was immunoSEQ multiplex PCR. The sample consists of about 21,000 clones, around 75% of them appearing once. General study points: Approximately 25% of private leukemic clonotypes occurred rarely in other patients' non-leukemic repertoires.

The chain joins TRBV2 to TRBJ2-1; 7 positions match TRBD2. The sequencing sample was made of CD4+ T cells from blood buffy coats. The receptor was derived from a human donor in good health. In DNA, the CDR3 is TGTGCCAGCAGTGAAGGGGGGTTCGGAGCGGGGAAGTTCTTC. Protein: CASSEGGFGAGKFF.